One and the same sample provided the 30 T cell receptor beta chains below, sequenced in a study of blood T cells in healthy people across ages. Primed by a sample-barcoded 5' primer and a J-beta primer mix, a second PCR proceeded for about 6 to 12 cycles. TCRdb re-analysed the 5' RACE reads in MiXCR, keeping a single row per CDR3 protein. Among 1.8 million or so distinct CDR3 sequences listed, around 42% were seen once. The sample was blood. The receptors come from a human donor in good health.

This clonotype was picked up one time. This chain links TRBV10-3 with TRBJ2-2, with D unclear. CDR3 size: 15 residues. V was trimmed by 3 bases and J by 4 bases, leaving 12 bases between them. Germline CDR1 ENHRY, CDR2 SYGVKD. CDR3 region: CAISEGRQATGELFF. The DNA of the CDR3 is TGTGCCATCAGTGAAGGACGTCAAGCCACCGGGGAGCTGTTTTTT.

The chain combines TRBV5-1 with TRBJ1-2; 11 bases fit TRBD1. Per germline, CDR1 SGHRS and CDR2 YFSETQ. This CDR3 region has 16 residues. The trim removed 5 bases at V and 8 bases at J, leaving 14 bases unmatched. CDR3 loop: CASRTSGGQGAGGYTF. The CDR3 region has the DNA TGCGCCAGCAGGACGAGTGGAGGACAGGGGGCTGGGGGCTACACCTTC.

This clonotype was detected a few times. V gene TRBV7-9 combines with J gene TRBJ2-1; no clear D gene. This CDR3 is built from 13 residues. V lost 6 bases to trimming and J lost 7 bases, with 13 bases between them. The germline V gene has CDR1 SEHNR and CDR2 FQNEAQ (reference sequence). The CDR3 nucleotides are TGTGCCAGCAGGTACGGTAACGGTAATGAGCAGTTCTTC. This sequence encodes CASRYGNGNEQFF. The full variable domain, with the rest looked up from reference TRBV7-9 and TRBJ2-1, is DTGVSQNPRHKITKRGQNVTFRCDPISEHNRLYWYRQTLGQGPEFLTYFQNEAQLEKSRLLSDRFSAERPKGSFSTLEIQRTEQGDSAMYLCASRYGNGNEQFFGPGTRLTVL.

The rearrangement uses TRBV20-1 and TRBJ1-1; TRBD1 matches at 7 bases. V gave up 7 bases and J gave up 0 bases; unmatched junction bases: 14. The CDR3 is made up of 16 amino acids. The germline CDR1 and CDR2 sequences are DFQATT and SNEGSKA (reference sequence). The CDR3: CSVHLPGQRMNTEAFF. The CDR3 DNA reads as TGCAGTGTTCACCTGCCGGGACAGAGGATGAACACTGAAGCTTTCTTT.

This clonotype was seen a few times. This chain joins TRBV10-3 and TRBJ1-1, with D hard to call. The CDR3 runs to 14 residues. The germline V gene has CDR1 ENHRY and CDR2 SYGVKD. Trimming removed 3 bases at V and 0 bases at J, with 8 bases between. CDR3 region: CAISDGIMNTEAFF. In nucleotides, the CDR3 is TGTGCCATCAGTGACGGAATCATGAACACTGAAGCTTTCTTT.

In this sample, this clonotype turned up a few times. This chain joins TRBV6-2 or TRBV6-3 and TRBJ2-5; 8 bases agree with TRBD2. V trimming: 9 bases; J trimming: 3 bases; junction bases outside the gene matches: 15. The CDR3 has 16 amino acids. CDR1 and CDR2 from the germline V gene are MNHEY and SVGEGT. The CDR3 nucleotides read TGTGCCAGTAAGGCGGAGGGAGCGGGGGCCAAAGAGACCCAGTACTTC. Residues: CASKAEGAGAKETQYF.

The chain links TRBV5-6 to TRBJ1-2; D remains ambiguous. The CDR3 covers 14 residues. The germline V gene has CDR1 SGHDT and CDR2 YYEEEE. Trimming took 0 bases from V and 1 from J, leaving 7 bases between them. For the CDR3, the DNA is TGTGCCAGCAGCTTGGGAAGATATAACTATGGCTACACCTTC. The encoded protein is CASSLGRYNYGYTF.

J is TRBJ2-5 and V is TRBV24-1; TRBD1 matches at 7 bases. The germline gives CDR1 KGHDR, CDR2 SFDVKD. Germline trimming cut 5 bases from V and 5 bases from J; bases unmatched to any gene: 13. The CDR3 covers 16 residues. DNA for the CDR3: TGTGCCACCAGTGCCCCCCACGAGGGGGCCAAGGAGACCCAGTACTTC. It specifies CATSAPHEGAKETQYF.

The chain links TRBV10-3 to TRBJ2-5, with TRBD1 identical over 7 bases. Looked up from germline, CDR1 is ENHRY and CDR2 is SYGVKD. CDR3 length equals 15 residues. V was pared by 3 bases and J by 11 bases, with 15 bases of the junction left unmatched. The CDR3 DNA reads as TGTGCCATCAGTGAAGGGGGACAGTACACCAATGAGCAGTACTTC. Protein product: CAISEGGQYTNEQYF.

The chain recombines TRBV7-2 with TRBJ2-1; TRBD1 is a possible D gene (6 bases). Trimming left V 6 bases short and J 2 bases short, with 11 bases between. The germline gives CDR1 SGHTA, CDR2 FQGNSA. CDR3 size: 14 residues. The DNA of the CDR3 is TGTGCCAGCAGTGACAGGCGAACCTACAATGAGCAGTTCTTC. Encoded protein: CASSDRRTYNEQFF.

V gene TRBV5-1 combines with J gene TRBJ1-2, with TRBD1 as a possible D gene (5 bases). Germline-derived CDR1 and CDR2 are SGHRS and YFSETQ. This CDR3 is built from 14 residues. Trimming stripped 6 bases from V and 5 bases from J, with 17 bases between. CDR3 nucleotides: TGCGCCAGCACCCTGTTAGGGGCGTCATATGGCTACACCTTC. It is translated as CASTLLGASYGYTF. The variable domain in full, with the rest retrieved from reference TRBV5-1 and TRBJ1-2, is KAGVTQTPRYLIKTRGQQVTLSCSPISGHRSVSWYQQTPGQGLQFLFEYFSETQRNKGNFPGRFSGRQFSNSRSEMNVSTLELGDSALYLCASTLLGASYGYTFGSGTRLTVV.

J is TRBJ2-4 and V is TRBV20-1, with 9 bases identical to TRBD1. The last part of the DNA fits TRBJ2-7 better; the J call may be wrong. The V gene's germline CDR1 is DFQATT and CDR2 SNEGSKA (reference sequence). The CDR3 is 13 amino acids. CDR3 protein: CSATRTGAYEQYF. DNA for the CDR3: TGCAGTGCCACCAGGACAGGGGCTTACGAGCAGTACTTC.

The CDR3 DNA reads TGCAGTGTTCTTGACAGGACGACCTCCTACGAGCAGTACTTC. It encodes CSVLDRTTSYEQYF. V gene TRBV20-1 combines with J gene TRBJ2-7; tentative D call: TRBD1 (6 bases). This CDR3 comprises 14 residues. Germline V CDR1 and CDR2: DFQATT, SNEGSKA (reference sequence). V was clipped by 7 bases and J by 0 bases, with 16 bases between them.

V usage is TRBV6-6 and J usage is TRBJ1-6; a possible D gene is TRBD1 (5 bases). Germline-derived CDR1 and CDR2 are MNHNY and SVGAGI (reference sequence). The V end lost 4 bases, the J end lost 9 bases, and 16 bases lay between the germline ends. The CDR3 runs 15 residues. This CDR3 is CASSSPGGVISPLHF. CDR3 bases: TGTGCCAGCAGTTCCCCAGGAGGGGTAATTTCACCCCTCCACTTT.

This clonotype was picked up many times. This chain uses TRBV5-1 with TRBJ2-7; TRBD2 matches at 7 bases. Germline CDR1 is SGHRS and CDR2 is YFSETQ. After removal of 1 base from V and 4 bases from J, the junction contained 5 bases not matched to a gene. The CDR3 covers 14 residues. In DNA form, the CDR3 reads TGCGCCAGCAGCTTGCTAGCGGATAATTACGAGCAGTACTTC. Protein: CASSLLADNYEQYF.

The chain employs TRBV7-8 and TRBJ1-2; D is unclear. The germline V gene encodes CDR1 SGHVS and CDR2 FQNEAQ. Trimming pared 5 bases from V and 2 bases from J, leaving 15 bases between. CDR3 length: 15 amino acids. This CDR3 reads CASSRTRLNNYGYTF. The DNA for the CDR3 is TGTGCCAGCAGCCGAACGCGACTGAACAACTATGGCTACACCTTC. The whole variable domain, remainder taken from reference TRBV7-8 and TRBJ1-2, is GAGVSQSPRYKVAKRGQDVALRCDPISGHVSLFWYQQALGQGPEFLTYFQNEAQLDKSGLPSDRFFAERPEGSVSTLKIQRTQQEDSAVYLCASSRTRLNNYGYTFGSGTRLTVV.

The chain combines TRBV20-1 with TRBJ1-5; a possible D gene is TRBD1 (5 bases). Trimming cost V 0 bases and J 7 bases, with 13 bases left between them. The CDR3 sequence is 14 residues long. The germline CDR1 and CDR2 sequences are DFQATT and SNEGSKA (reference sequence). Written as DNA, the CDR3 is TGCAGTGCTAGAGATAGGCAAAAGGGGCAGCCCCAGCATTTT. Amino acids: CSARDRQKGQPQHF.

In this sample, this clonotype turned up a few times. The CDR3 is CASSFTGGTTDTQYF. The CDR3 bases are TGTGCCAGCAGTTTTACAGGGGGCACCACAGATACGCAGTATTTT. The chain links TRBV28 to TRBJ2-3; 9 positions match TRBD1. V lost 3 bases and J lost 2; bases outside the gene matches: 3. This CDR3 spans 15 amino acids. Germline CDR1 MDHEN, CDR2 SYDVKM.

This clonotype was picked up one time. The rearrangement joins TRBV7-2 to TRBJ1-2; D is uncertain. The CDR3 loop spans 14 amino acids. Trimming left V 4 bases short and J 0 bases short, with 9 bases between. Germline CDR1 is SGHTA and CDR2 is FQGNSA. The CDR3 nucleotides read TGTGCCAGCAGCTCTTACTACGCTAACTATGGCTACACCTTC. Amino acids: CASSSYYANYGYTF.

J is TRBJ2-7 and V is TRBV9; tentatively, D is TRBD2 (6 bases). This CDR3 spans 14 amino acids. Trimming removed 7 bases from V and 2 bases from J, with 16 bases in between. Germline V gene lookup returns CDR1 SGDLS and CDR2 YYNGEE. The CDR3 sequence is CASALGERAYEQYF. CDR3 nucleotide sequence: TGTGCCAGCGCCCTTGGGGAGCGGGCCTACGAGCAGTACTTC.

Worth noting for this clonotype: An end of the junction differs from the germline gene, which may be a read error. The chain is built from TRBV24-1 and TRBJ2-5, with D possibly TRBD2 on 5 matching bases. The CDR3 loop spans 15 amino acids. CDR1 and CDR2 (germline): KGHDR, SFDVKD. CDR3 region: CAASSPGLGTETQYF. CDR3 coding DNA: TGTGCCGCCAGTTCCCCAGGACTGGGTACAGAGACCCAGTACTTC.

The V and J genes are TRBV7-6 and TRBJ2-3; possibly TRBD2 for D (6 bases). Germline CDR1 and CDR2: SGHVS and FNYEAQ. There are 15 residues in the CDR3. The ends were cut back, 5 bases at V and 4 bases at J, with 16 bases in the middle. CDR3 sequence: CASSPGDAAADTQYF. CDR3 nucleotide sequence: TGTGCCAGCAGCCCGGGGGATGCGGCGGCAGATACGCAGTATTTT. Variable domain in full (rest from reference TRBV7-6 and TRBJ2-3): GAGVSQSPRYKVTKRGQDVALRCDPISGHVSLYWYRQALGQGPEFLTYFNYEAQQDKSGLPNDRFSAERPEGSISTLTIQRTEQRDSAMYRCASSPGDAAADTQYFGPGTRLTVL.

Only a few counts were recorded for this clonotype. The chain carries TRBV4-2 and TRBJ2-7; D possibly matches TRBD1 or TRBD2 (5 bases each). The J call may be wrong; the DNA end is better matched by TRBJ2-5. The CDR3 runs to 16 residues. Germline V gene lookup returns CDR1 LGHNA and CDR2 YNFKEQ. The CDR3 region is CASSQDVATRGETQYF. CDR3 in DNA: TGTGCCAGCAGCCAAGATGTAGCAACTAGGGGAGAGACCCAGTACTTC.

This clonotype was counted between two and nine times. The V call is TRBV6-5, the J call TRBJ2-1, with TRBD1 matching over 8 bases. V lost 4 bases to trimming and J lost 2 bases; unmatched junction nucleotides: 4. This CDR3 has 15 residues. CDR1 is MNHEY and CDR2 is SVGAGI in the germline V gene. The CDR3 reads CASSFWTGPYNEQFF. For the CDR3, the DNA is TGTGCCAGCAGTTTCTGGACAGGGCCCTACAATGAGCAGTTCTTC.

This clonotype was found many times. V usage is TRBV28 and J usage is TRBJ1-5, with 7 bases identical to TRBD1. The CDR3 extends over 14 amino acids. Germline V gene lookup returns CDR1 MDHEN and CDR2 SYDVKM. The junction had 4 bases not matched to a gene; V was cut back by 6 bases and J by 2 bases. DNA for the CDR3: TGTGCCAGCAGCTCAGGACAGGGCAATCAGCCCCAGCATTTT. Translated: CASSSGQGNQPQHF.

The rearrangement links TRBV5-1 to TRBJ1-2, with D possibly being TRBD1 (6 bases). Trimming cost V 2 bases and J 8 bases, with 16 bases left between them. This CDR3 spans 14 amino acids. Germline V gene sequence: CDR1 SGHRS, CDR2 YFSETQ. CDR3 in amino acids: CASSLGLQGDGYTF. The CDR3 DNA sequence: TGCGCCAGCAGCTTAGGTCTACAGGGAGACGGCTACACCTTC.

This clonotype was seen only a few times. The CDR3 DNA is TGCAGTGCTAGAGATCCGGGACTAGCGGGGGGGTTCACAGATACGCAGTATTTT. The encoded protein is CSARDPGLAGGFTDTQYF. The rearrangement links TRBV20-1 to TRBJ2-3; 16 bases line up with TRBD2. CDR1 DFQATT and CDR2 SNEGSKA come from the germline V gene (reference sequence). V gave up 0 bases and J gave up 2 bases; unmatched junction bases: 5. The CDR3 is 18 amino acids.

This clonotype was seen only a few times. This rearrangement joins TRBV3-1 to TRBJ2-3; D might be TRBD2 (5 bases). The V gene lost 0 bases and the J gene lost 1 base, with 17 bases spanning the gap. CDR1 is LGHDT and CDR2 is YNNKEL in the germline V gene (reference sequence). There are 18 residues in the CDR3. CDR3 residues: CASSQETTLGWGTDTQYF. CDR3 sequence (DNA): TGTGCCAGCAGCCAAGAGACTACCCTGGGGTGGGGCACAGATACGCAGTATTTT.

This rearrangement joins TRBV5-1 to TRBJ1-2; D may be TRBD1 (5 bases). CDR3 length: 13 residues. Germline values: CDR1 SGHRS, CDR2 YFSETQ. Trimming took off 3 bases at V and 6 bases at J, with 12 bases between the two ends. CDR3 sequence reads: CASSYPQGHGYTF. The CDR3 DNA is TGCGCCAGCAGCTACCCCCAGGGACATGGCTACACCTTC. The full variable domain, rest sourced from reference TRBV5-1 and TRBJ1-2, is KAGVTQTPRYLIKTRGQQVTLSCSPISGHRSVSWYQQTPGQGLQFLFEYFSETQRNKGNFPGRFSGRQFSNSRSEMNVSTLELGDSALYLCASSYPQGHGYTFGSGTRLTVV.

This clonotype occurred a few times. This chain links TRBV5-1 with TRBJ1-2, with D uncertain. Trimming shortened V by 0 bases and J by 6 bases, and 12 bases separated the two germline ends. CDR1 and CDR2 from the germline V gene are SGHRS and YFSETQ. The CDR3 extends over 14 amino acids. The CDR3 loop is CASSLGFGSDGYTF. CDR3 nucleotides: TGCGCCAGCAGCTTGGGCTTCGGGTCGGATGGCTACACCTTC.